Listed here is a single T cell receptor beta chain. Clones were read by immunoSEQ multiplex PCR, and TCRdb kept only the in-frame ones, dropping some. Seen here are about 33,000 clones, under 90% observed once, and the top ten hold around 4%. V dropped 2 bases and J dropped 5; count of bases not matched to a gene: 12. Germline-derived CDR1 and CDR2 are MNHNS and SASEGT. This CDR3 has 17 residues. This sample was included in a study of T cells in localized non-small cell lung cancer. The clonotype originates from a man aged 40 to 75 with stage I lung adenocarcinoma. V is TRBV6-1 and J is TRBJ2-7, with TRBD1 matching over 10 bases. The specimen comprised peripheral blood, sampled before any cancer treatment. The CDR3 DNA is TGTGCCAGCAGTGAATTATCAACCGGGACAGGGGTGAACGAGCAGTACTTC. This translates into CASSELSTGTGVNEQYF.